Given below is one T cell receptor (beta chain) in context. The sample originates from a study of blood T cell repertoires in COVID-19. Study-level background: Collection of acute and convalescent COVID-19 samples took place in the United States, Italy and Spain. Nucleic acid was either cDNA or gDNA, and it came from T cells, B-cell-depleted T cells, or PBMCs.

Per the original methods: The assay estimated nucleated cells by amplifying reference gene primers. Only in-frame clones appear in the TCRdb table, and some are missing; sequencing was by immunoSEQ multiplex PCR. V, J and clone size reflect that table, while D and trimming were determined from the DNA. The sample holds 100,000 to 150,000 clones, 84% seen once. The TCR originated in a woman aged 30 to 39 who had recovered from COVID-19. The sample taken for sequencing was peripheral blood.

This chain's CDR3 is CASSPQGRESYEQYF. In DNA form, the CDR3 reads TGTGCCAGCTCACCACAGGGGCGGGAGAGCTACGAGCAGTACTTC. The rearrangement uses TRBV18 and TRBJ2-7; 7 bases are a match to TRBD2. V lost 1 base, J lost 3 bases, and 6 bases stayed unmatched. Germline assignment: CDR1 KGHSH and CDR2 LQKENI. This CDR3 is built from 15 residues.